The 7 T cell receptor beta chains presented below share a single source sample, sequenced in a study of CD8 T cells in ankylosing spondylitis. Using its own MiXCR run on the 5' RACE reads, TCRdb lists one record per CDR3 protein. Of approximately 250,000 distinct CDR3 sequences listed, about 10% are singletons. The source material was blood, either unsorted or a sorted T cell fraction (not recorded which). The receptors were sampled from a male donor with ankylosing spondylitis or in good health (not recorded which).

This clonotype was counted many times. The V and J genes are TRBV4-1 and TRBJ1-6; tentatively, D is TRBD1 (6 bases). The V end was cut by 7 bases, the J end by 0 bases, with 19 bases between. This CDR3 comprises 18 residues. Germline-derived CDR1 and CDR2 are MGHRA and YSYEKL. CDR3 in DNA: TGCGCCAGCACCCCAGAGGACGACAGGAGCTCCTATAATTCACCCCTCCACTTT. This sequence encodes CASTPEDDRSSYNSPLHF.

This clonotype was seen many times. The V call is TRBV6-1, the J call TRBJ2-3; D ambiguous. The V and J ends lost 5 bases and 2 bases respectively, with 11 bases between them. Looked up from germline, CDR1 is MNHNS and CDR2 is SASEGT. CDR3 length equals 14 residues. The CDR3 bases are TGTGCCAGCAGTCGCCAGACAAACACAGATACGCAGTATTTT. Translation gives CASSRQTNTDTQYF.

This clonotype was counted only a few times. The chain has TRBV5-6 and TRBJ1-1; D remains unclear. The V end lost 2 bases, the J end lost 2 bases, and 19 bases lay between the germline ends. The CDR3 totals 17 residues. CDR1 is SGHDT and CDR2 is YYEEEE in the germline V gene. The CDR3 here is CASSLHLTLLKNTEAFF. In DNA, the CDR3 is TGTGCCAGCAGCTTACACCTGACCCTCCTGAAAAACACTGAAGCTTTCTTT.

This clonotype was seen many times. The V gene is TRBV12-3 or TRBV12-4, the J gene TRBJ2-7; 9 bases fit TRBD1. With V trimmed by 7 bases and J by 2 bases, 6 bases remained unmatched. This CDR3 is built from 14 residues. The CDR3 sequence: CASTRDRVTYEQYF. The CDR3 nucleotides are TGTGCCAGCACCCGGGACAGGGTTACCTACGAGCAGTACTTC.

This clonotype appeared many times. This chain links TRBV6-1 with TRBJ2-3; D possibly matches TRBD1 or TRBD2 (5 bases each). Germline-derived CDR1 and CDR2 are MNHNS and SASEGT. The CDR3 is 14 residues long. V was pared by 6 bases and J by 1 base, with 11 bases between. CDR3 nucleotides: TGTGCCAGCAGAAGGGACCACGGCACAGATACGCAGTATTTT. This gives the protein CASRRDHGTDTQYF.

The table lists this clonotype with many counts. This sequence joins TRBV29-1 and TRBJ1-1; no clear D. The germline gives CDR1 SQVTM, CDR2 ANQGSEA. The CDR3 is 11 amino acids. V lost 6 bases to trimming and J lost 1 base, with 6 bases between them. The CDR3 sequence: CSVLTNTEAFF. The CDR3 bases are TGCAGCGTGCTCACGAACACTGAAGCTTTCTTT.

This clonotype was seen many times. V usage is TRBV27 and J usage is TRBJ1-1, with D uncertain. CDR1 is MNHEY, CDR2 SMNVEV, per germline (reference sequence). Trimming pared 3 bases from V and 1 base from J, leaving 12 bases between. This CDR3 contains 15 residues. Written as DNA, the CDR3 is TGTGCCAGCAGTTTTTGGGTCGGAGAGAACACTGAAGCTTTCTTT. This gives the protein CASSFWVGENTEAFF.